The sequence of this T cell receptor (beta chain) was determined in a study of CD8 T cells in Susac syndrome. V dropped 4 bases and J dropped 3 bases, with 10 bases sitting between them. The V gene's germline CDR1 is SGHRS and CDR2 YFSETQ. The CDR3 is 13 amino acids. Study conclusions and caveats: That the number of individuals in its TCR sequencing and HLA analysis was relatively small was acknowledged by the study.

Reverse transcription of roughly 0.5 to 1 ug RNA was carried out with random hexamers. Each CDR3 protein gets one entry after TCRdb re-called the immunoSEQ multiplex PCR reads with MiXCR. There are 150,000 to 200,000 distinct CDR3 sequences in the sample; approximately 95% occur only once, and less than 0.2% lies in the top ten. Concerning this clonotype itself: Its antigen is not known.

The V and J genes are TRBV5-1 and TRBJ2-5; perhaps TRBD2 as D (6 bases). Sequences were obtained from CD8+ T cells from PBMCs. This TCR was recovered from a human donor with multiple sclerosis. CDR3 residues: CASSRRAKETQYF. CDR3 coding DNA: TGCGCCAGCAGCCGGAGGGCCAAAGAGACCCAGTACTTC.